Presented here are 4 T cell receptor beta chains from one specimen sequenced in a study of T cell responses to AZD1222 COVID-19 vaccine (dated by TCRdb to the early 2020s). Library preparation employed the immunoSEQ multiplex PCR assay. TCRdb took over this immuneACCESS table, retaining in-frame rearrangements with V and J assigned. Such tables are incomplete; in checked studies, under half of the missing clones stem from an unresolved V gene, and the remainder is unexplained. The sample table lists just under 150,000 clones, 89% of them with a count of one. The ten largest clones take up approximately 1.8% of the sample. The time point label, as the study defines it: about 28 days (+/-7) after the second vaccine dose. The specimen was peripheral blood, collected 28 days after the second AZD1222 dose. These receptors were taken from an adult who received the AZD1222 COVID-19 vaccine.

Only one count was recorded for this clone. This chain links TRBV6-5 with TRBJ1-2; possible D gene TRBD1, 5 bases. Per germline, CDR1 MNHEY and CDR2 SVGAGI. CDR3 length equals 13 residues. V was pared by 6 bases and J by 3 bases, with 11 bases between. The CDR3 sequence: CASRSGLDYGYTF. The CDR3 DNA reads TGTGCCAGCAGATCAGGGTTGGACTATGGCTACACCTTC.

DNA for the CDR3: TGTGCCAGCAGCCCAGGGCGGGAGAAGAGGGATACGCAGTATTTT. The encoded protein is CASSPGREKRDTQYF. This chain links TRBV11-2 with TRBJ2-3; 7 positions match TRBD2. V shed 5 bases and J 6 bases; nucleotides not matched to a gene: 11. From germline, CDR1 is SGHAT and CDR2 FQNNGV. The CDR3 is 15 amino acids.

The gene calls are TRBV12-1 and TRBJ2-4; the D call in the table, TRBD2, was not verified against the DNA. TRBV12-1 is labeled a pseudogene. The CDR3 spans 15 residues. CDR3 nucleotides: TGTGCCAGCCCCTGTTGGGGAGGGGCCAAAAACATTCAGTACTTC. Translating gives CASPCWGGAKNIQYF.

This chain connects TRBV19 to TRBJ1-1, with TRBD1 matching over 7 bases. The CDR3 totals 16 residues. The V gene's germline CDR1 is LNHDA and CDR2 SQIVND (reference sequence). With V trimmed by 1 base and J by 5 bases, 10 bases remained unmatched. The CDR3 DNA reads as TGTGCCAGTAGTATAGTAGATAACAGGGGAACGACTGAAGCTTTCTTT. It yields the protein CASSIVDNRGTTEAFF.